This entry is about one TCR beta chain. These data come from a study of blood T cell repertoires in COVID-19. The data were produced by immunoSEQ multiplex PCR, yet TCRdb's version contains in-frame clones alone and is incomplete. The sample lists tens of thousands of clones, approximately 88% occurring once. Germline CDR1 SGHAT, CDR2 FQNNGV. V lost 6 bases, J lost 5 bases, and 16 bases lay in between. The CDR3 contains 14 residues. The sample taken for sequencing was peripheral blood. This clonotype was sampled from a man in his 60s with COVID-19, enrolled during active disease. The chain joins TRBV11-2 to TRBJ1-2; D is possibly TRBD1 (6 bases). The DNA for the CDR3 is TGTGCCAGCAGTATGTCACAGGGAGGGTATGGCTACACCTTC. It encodes CASSMSQGGYGYTF.